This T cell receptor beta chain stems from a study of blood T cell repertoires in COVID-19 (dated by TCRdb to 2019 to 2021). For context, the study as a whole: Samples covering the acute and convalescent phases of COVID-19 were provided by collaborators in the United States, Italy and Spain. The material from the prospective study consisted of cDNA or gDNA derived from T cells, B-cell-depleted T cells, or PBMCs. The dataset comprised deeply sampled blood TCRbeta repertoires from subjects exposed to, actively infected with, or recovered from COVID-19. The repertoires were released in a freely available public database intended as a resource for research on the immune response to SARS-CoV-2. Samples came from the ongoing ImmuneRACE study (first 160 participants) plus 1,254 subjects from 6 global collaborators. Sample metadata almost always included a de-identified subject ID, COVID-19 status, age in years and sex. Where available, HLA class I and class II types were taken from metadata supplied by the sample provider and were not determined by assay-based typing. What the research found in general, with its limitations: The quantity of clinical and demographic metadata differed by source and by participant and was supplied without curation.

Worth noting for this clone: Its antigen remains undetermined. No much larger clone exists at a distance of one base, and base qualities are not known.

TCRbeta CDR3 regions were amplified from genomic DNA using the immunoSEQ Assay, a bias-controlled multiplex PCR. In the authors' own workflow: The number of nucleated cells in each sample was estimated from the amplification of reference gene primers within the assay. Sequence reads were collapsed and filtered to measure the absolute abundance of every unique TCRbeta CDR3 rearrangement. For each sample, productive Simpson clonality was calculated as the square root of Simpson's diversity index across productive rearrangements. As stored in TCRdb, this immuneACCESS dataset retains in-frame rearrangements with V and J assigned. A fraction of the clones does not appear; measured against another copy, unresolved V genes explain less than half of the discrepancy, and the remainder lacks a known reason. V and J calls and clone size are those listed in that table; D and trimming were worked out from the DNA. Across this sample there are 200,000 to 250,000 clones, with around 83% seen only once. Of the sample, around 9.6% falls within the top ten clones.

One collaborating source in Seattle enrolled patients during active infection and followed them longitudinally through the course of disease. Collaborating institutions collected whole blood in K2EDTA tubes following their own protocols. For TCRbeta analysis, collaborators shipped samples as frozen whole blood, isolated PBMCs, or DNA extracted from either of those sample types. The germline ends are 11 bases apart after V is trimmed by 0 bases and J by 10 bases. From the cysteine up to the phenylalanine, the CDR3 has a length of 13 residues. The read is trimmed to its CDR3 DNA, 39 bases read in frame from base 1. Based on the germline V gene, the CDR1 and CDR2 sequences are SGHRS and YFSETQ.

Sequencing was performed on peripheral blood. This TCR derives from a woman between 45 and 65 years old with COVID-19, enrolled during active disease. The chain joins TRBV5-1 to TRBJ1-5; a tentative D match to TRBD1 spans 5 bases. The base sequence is TGCGCCAGCAGCTTGGAGGACGGGGGTCCCCAGCATTTT. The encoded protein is CASSLEDGGPQHF.